What follows is one TCR beta chain and its context. Its target is unknown. Each of the donors was a healthy adult who was HIV-negative and had not had a recent acute infection or vaccination. The sample is drawn from a study of shared clonotypes between healthy human individuals. Study-wide findings and caveats: Generation probabilities of non-shared clonotypes were lower (relative to those shared by all four donors). About 5% of naive CD4 clonotypes were shared across a few donors.

Assay execution proceeded at the deep level. Sequencing was performed with immunoSEQ multiplex PCR; in TCRdb, only in-frame clones are kept and a portion is missing. The sample shows 1,100,000 or so clones, around three quarters of them seen only once. Germline trimming cut 5 bases from V and 8 bases from J; bases unmatched to any gene: 12. CDR1 and CDR2 (germline): SGHNT, YYREEE (reference sequence). CDR3 length equals 15 residues. V usage is TRBV5-4 and J usage is TRBJ2-3; 9 nucleotides align to TRBD1. The clonotype comes from a man younger than 35 in good health. Some clones in this sample may be carry-over from other donors' samples. What was sequenced was memory CD4+ T cells from PBMCs. Subset in this sample: CD45RA-negative fraction. Here the CDR3 reads CASSWDTTGGGTQYF. CDR3 coding DNA: TGTGCCAGCAGTTGGGACACGACAGGGGGAGGTACGCAGTATTTT.